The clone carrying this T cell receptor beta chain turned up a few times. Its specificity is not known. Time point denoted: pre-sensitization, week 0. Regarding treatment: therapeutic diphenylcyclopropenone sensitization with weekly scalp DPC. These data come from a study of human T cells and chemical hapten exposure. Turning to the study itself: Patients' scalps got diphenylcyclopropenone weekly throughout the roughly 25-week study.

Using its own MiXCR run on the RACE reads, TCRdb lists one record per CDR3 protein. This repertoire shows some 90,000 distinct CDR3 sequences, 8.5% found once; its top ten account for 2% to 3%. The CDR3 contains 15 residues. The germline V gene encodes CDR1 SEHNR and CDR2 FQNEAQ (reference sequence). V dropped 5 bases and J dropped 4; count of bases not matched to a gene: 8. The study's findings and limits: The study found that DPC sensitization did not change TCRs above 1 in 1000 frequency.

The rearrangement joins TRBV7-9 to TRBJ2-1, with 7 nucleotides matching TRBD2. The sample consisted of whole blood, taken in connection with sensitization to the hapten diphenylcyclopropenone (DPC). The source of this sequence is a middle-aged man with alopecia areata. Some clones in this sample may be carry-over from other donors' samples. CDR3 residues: CASSQDRTRYNEQFF. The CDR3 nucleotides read TGTGCCAGCAGCCAGGACCGGACTAGGTACAATGAGCAGTTCTTC.